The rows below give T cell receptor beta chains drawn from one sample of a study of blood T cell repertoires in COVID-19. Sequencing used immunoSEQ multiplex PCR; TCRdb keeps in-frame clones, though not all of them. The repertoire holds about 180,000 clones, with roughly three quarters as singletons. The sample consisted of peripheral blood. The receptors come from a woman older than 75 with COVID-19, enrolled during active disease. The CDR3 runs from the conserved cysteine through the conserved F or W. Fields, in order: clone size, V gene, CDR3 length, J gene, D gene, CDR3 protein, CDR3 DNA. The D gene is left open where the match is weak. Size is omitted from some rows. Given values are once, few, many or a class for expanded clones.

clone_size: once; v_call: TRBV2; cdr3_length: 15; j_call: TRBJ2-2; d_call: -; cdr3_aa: CASSQTDPNTGELFF; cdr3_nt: TGTGCCAGCAGTCAGACAGACCCGAACACCGGGGAGCTGTTTTTT
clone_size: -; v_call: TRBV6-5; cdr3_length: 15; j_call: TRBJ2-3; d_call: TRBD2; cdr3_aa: CASSLLAGGTDTQYF; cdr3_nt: TGTGCCAGCAGTTTGCTAGCGGGGGGCACAGATACGCAGTATTTT
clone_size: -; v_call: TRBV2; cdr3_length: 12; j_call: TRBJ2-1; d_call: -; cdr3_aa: CASSTDYNEQFF; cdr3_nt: TGTGCCAGCAGTACAGATTACAATGAGCAGTTCTTC
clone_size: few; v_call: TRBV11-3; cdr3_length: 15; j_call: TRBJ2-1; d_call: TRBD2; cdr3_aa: CASSLFGGVNNEQFF; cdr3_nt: TGTGCCAGCAGCTTGTTCGGGGGGGTTAACAATGAGCAGTTCTTC
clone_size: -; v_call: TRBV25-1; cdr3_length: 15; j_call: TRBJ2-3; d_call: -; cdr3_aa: CASSEFVARTDTQYF; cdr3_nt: TGTGCCAGCAGTGAATTTGTAGCGCGCACAGATACGCAGTATTTT
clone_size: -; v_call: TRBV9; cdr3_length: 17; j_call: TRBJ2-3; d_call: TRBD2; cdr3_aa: CASSVEGLAGGADTQYF; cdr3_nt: TGTGCCAGCAGCGTAGAGGGACTAGCGGGGGGGGCAGATACGCAGTATTTT
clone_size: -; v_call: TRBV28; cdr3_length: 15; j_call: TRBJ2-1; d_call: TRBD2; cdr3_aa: CASSRPGLVKNEQFF; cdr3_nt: TGTGCCAGCAGTCGCCCGGGACTAGTAAAGAATGAGCAGTTCTTC
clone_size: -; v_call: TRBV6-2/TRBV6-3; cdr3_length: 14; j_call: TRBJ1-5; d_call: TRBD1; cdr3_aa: CASSYGTGAQPQHF; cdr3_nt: TGTGCCAGCAGTTACGGGACAGGGGCTCAGCCCCAGCATTTT
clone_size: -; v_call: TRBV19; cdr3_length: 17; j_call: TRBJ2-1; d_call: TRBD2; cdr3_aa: CASRPGLAGGPYNEQFF; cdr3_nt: TGTGCCAGTAGGCCGGGACTAGCGGGGGGGCCCTACAATGAGCAGTTCTTC
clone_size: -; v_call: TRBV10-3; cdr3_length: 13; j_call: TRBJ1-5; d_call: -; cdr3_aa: CAISVRRNQPQHF; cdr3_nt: TGTGCCATCAGTGTGCGCAGGAATCAGCCCCAGCATTTT
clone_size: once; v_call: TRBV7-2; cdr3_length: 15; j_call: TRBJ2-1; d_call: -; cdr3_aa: CASNKAGLSYNEQFF; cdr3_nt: TGTGCCAGCAATAAAGCGGGCCTCTCCTACAATGAGCAGTTCTTC
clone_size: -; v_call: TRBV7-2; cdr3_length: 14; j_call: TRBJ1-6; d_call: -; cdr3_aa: CASRIRVDNSPLHF; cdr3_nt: TGTGCCAGCAGGATCAGGGTCGATAATTCACCCCTCCACTTT
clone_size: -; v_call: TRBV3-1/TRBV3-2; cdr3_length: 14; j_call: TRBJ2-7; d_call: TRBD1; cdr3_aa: CASSQSRTGYEQYF; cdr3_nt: TGTGCCAGCAGCCAATCCAGGACAGGATACGAGCAGTACTTC
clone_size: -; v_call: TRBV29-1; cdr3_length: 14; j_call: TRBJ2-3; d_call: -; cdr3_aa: CSVGKSARADTQYF; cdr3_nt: TGCAGCGTTGGGAAGAGCGCAAGAGCAGATACGCAGTATTTT
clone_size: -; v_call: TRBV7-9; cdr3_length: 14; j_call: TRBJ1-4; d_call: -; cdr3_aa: CASSARLSNEKLFF; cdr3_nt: TGTGCCAGCAGCGCGCGATTGTCTAATGAAAAACTGTTTTTT
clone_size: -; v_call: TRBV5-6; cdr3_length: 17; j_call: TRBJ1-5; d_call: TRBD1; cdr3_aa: CASSTTGGGGSDQPQHF; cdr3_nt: TGTGCCAGCAGCACGACAGGGGGCGGAGGTAGTGATCAGCCCCAGCATTTT
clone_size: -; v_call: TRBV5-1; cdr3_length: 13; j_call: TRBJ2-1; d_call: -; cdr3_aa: CASGADSYNEQFF; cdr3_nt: TGCGCCAGCGGGGCGGACTCCTACAATGAGCAGTTCTTC
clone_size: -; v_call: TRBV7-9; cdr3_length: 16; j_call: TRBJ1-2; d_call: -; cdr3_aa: CASSLSGVIKNYGYTF; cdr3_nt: TGTGCCAGCAGCTTATCAGGGGTTATTAAGAACTATGGCTACACCTTC
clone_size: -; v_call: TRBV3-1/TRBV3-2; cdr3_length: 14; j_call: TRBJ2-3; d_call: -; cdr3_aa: CASSQGQGLGTQYF; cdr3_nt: TGTGCCAGCAGCCAAGGGCAGGGCCTGGGCACGCAGTATTTT
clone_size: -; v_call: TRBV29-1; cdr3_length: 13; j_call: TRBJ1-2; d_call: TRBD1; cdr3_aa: CSVDRGLSYGYTF; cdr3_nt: TGCAGCGTGGACAGGGGGCTAAGCTATGGCTACACCTTC
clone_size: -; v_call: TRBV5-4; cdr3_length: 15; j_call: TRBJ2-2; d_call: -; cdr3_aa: CASSLRGYNTGELFF; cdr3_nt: TGTGCCAGCAGCTTGCGAGGGTACAACACCGGGGAGCTGTTTTTT
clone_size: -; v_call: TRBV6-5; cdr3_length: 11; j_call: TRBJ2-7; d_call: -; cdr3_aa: CASSSGGEQYF; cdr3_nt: TGTGCCAGCAGTTCCGGTGGCGAGCAGTACTTC
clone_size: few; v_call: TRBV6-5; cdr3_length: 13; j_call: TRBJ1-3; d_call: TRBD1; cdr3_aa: CASRDGTANTIYF; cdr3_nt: TGTGCCAGCAGGGACGGGACAGCCAACACCATATATTTT
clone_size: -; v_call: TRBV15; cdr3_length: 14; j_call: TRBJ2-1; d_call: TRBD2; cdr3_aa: CATRRAGAANEQFF; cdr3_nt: TGTGCCACCAGGAGAGCGGGAGCTGCCAATGAGCAGTTCTTC
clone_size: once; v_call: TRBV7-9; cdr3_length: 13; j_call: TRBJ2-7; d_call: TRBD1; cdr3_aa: CASRGQGRHEQYF; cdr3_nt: TGTGCCAGCAGAGGACAGGGACGTCACGAGCAGTACTTC
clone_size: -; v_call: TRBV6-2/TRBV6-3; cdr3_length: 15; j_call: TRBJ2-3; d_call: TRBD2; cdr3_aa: CASSPAGGPADTQYF; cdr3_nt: TGTGCCAGCAGCCCGGCGGGGGGGCCGGCAGATACGCAGTATTTT
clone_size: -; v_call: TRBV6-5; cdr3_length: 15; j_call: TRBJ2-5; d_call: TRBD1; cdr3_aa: CASSTRDRARGTQYF; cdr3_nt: TGTGCCAGCAGTACCCGGGACAGGGCAAGGGGGACCCAGTACTTC
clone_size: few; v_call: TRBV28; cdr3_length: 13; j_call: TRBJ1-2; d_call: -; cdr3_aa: CASRSTGRGGYTF; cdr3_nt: TGTGCCAGCAGGTCGACAGGTCGTGGAGGCTACACCTTC
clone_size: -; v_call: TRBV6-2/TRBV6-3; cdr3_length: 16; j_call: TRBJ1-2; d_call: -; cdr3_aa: CASSRGRGADYYGYTF; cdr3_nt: TGTGCCAGCAGTCGCGGCAGGGGCGCGGATTACTATGGCTACACCTTC
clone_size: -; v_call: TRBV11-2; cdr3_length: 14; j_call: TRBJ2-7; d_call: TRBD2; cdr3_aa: CASSLGLAVYEQYF; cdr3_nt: TGTGCCAGCAGCCTTGGACTAGCGGTGTACGAGCAGTACTTC
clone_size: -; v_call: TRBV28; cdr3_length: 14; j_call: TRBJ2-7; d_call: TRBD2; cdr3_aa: CASRMAGAKEEQYF; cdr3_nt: TGTGCCAGCCGCATGGCGGGAGCGAAGGAGGAGCAGTACTTC
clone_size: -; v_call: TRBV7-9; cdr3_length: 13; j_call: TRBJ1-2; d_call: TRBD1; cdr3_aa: CASSLGTGYGYTF; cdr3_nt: TGTGCCAGCAGCCTCGGGACAGGCTATGGCTACACCTTC
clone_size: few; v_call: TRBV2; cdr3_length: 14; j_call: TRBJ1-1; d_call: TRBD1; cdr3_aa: CASRIGTGITEAFF; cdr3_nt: TGTGCCAGCAGGATCGGGACAGGGATAACTGAAGCTTTCTTT
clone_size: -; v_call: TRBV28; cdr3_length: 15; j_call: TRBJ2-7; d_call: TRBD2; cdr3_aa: CASRPGLAGIYEQYF; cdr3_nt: TGTGCCAGCAGACCAGGACTAGCGGGAATTTACGAGCAGTACTTC
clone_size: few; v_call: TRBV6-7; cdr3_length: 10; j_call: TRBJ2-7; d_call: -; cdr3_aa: CASRTGEQYF; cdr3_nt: TGTGCCAGCAGGACGGGGGAGCAGTACTTC
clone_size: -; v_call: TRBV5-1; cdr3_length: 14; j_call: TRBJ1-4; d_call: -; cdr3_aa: CASSLLPTNEKLFF; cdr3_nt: TGCGCCAGCAGCTTGCTACCAACTAATGAAAAACTGTTTTTT
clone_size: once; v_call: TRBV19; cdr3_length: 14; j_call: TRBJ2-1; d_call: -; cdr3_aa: CASSIGLGGDEQFF; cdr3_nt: TGTGCCAGTAGTATAGGTCTAGGGGGGGATGAGCAGTTCTTC
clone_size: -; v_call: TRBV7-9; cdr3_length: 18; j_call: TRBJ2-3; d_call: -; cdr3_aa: CASSLEVPGTLRTDTQYF; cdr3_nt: TGTGCCAGCAGCTTAGAAGTACCGGGAACTCTCCGCACAGATACGCAGTATTTT
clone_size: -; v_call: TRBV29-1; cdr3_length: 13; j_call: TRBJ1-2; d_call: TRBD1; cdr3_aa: CSVVQGANYGYTF; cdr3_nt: TGCAGCGTTGTTCAGGGGGCGAACTATGGCTACACCTTC
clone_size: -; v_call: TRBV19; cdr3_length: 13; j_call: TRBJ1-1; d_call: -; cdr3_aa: CASALQGGTEAFF; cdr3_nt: TGTGCCAGTGCTCTACAGGGCGGCACTGAAGCTTTCTTT